The 18 T cell receptor beta chains below all came from one sample that was sequenced in a study of shared T cell receptors in the human thymus. Some clones are missing from TCRdb's copy, which holds only in-frame ones; the method was immunoSEQ multiplex PCR. The repertoire includes almost 550,000 clones, about four fifths of them detected once, and more than 0.01% sits in the top ten. The data also belong to a second study, concerning human thymus T cells.

Sequenced material: thymocytes. These receptors all stem from a boy under two years old with a congenital heart defect.

The V and J genes are TRBV19 and TRBJ2-3; maybe TRBD2 (7 bases). This CDR3 has 16 amino acids. Germline assignment: CDR1 LNHDA and CDR2 SQIVND (reference sequence). Trimming took 3 bases from V and 2 from J, leaving 15 bases between them. The CDR3: CASSMGAGENTDTQYF. In DNA form, the CDR3 reads TGTGCCAGTAGTATGGGGGCGGGAGAGAACACAGATACGCAGTATTTT.

Only a few counts were recorded for this clone. The chain uses TRBV19 and TRBJ1-4, with D tentatively TRBD1 (5 bases). Germline values: CDR1 LNHDA, CDR2 SQIVND (reference sequence). The V end lost 9 bases, the J end lost 8 bases, and 10 bases lay between the germline ends. CDR3 size: 11 residues. The CDR3 loop reads CASRDGEKLFF. CDR3 coding DNA: TGTGCCAGCAGGGATGGGGAAAAACTGTTTTTT.

The chain joins TRBV28 to TRBJ2-1, with 10 bases aligning to TRBD2. Trimming at V came to 5 bases and at J to 0 bases, leaving 16 bases not matched to a gene. The germline V gene has CDR1 MDHEN and CDR2 SYDVKM. This CDR3 has 20 residues. The CDR3 DNA sequence: TGTGCCAGCAGTCAACAATGGACTAGCGGAGGAAAGAGCTCCTACAATGAGCAGTTCTTC. Translation gives CASSQQWTSGGKSSYNEQFF. Complete variable domain (other parts from reference TRBV28 and TRBJ2-1): DVKVTQSSRYLVKRTGEKVFLECVQDMDHENMFWYRQDPGLGLRLIYFSYDVKMKEKGDIPEGYSVSREKKERFSLILESASTNQTSMYLCASSQQWTSGGKSSYNEQFFGPGTRLTVL.

The chain links TRBV4-1 to TRBJ2-7, with 8 nucleotides matching TRBD2. V lost 1 base and J lost 6; bases outside the gene matches: 11. This CDR3 spans 16 amino acids. Germline values: CDR1 MGHRA, CDR2 YSYEKL. This chain's CDR3 is CASSQVVSGTTCEQYF. CDR3 sequence (DNA): TGCGCCAGCAGCCAAGTCGTTAGCGGGACCACCTGCGAGCAGTACTTC.

The V call is TRBV7-2, the J call TRBJ2-1; D perhaps matches TRBD2 (6 bases). V lost 4 bases, J lost 6 bases, and 13 bases lay in between. CDR1 and CDR2 (germline): SGHTA, FQGNSA. The CDR3 is made up of 14 amino acids. DNA for the CDR3: TGTGCCAGCAGCTACGGGAGTACAGCCAATGAGCAGTTCTTC. Translating gives CASSYGSTANEQFF.

The chain has TRBV15 and TRBJ1-4; a possible D gene is TRBD1 (5 bases). The CDR3 is 16 residues long. V lost 3 bases to trimming and J lost 3 bases, with 14 bases between them. Germline V lookup: CDR1 LNHNV, CDR2 YYDKDF (reference sequence). The CDR3 DNA is TGTGCCACCAGCAGGGGGTGGGGACTAGCTAATGAAAAACTGTTTTTT. It codes for CATSRGWGLANEKLFF.

The V call is TRBV7-9, the J call TRBJ2-7; 9 positions agree with TRBD2. V lost 5 bases and J lost 9; bases outside the gene matches: 14. Germline values: CDR1 SEHNR, CDR2 FQNEAQ (reference sequence). The CDR3 is 15 amino acids. The CDR3 sequence is CASSLSASGRLWQYF. For the CDR3, the DNA is TGTGCCAGCAGCCTTTCGGCAAGCGGGAGGCTTTGGCAGTACTTC.

The V and J genes are TRBV15 and TRBJ2-5; 7 bases are a match to TRBD1. In germline, CDR1 is LNHNV, CDR2 YYDKDF (reference sequence). Trimming removed 4 bases from V and 3 bases from J; junction bases left unmatched: 17. CDR3 length equals 18 residues. CDR3 DNA: TGTGCCACCAGCAATCCCCCGACGAGACAGGGATGGAAAGAGACCCAGTACTTC. As protein: CATSNPPTRQGWKETQYF.

The DNA of the CDR3 is TGTGCCAGCAGCCAAGAAGTGGGGACAGAGCAGTACTTC. It translates to CASSQEVGTEQYF. The chain is built from TRBV4-2 and TRBJ2-7; TRBD1 might be the D (6 bases). Trimming removed 0 bases from V and 7 bases from J, with 10 bases in between. The CDR3 extends over 13 amino acids. Germline lookup yields CDR1 LGHNA and CDR2 YNFKEQ.

This chain joins TRBV19 and TRBJ1-4; 10 positions agree with TRBD1. In germline, CDR1 is LNHDA, CDR2 SQIVND (reference sequence). V shed 6 bases and J 2 bases; nucleotides not matched to a gene: 9. The CDR3 has 17 residues. CDR3: CASRTRTGGITNEKLFF. In nucleotides, the CDR3 is TGTGCCAGTAGGACCCGGACAGGGGGGATTACTAATGAAAAACTGTTTTTT. Filled out from reference TRBV19 and TRBJ1-4, the complete variable domain reads DGGITQSPKYLFRKEGQNVTLSCEQNLNHDAMYWYRQDPGQGLRLIYYSQIVNDFQKGDIAEGYSVSREKKESFPLTVTSAQKNPTAFYLCASRTRTGGITNEKLFFGSGTQLSVL.

The V and J genes are TRBV6-5 and TRBJ1-6; D perhaps matches TRBD1 (6 bases). Germline V gene sequence: CDR1 MNHEY, CDR2 SVGAGI. Trimming stripped 2 bases from V and 7 bases from J, with 9 bases between. This CDR3 has 14 amino acids. CDR3 sequence: CASSYGQTNSPLHF. For the CDR3, the DNA is TGTGCCAGCAGTTACGGACAGACCAATTCACCCCTCCACTTT.

The CDR3 DNA sequence: TGTGCCAGCAGCGGGGGGGCTGTGAATGAGCAGTTCTTC. The encoded protein is CASSGGAVNEQFF. This sequence joins TRBV5-6 and TRBJ2-1; D is perhaps TRBD2 (7 bases). The CDR3 is 13 residues long. The V end lost 4 bases, the J end lost 7 bases, and 12 bases lay between the germline ends. Germline-derived CDR1 and CDR2 are SGHDT and YYEEEE.

The chain carries TRBV5-1 and TRBJ2-2; 11 bases align to TRBD2. Germline V gene sequence: CDR1 SGHRS, CDR2 YFSETQ. V was clipped by 7 bases and J by 5 bases; unmatched bases: 7. The CDR3 runs to 15 residues. This chain's CDR3 is CASRETSGTTGELFF. The CDR3 DNA is TGCGCCAGCCGAGAGACTAGCGGGACAACCGGGGAGCTGTTTTTT.

This chain joins TRBV12-5 and TRBJ1-2; a possible D gene is TRBD1 (5 bases). CDR1 and CDR2 (germline): LGHNT, FRNRAP. Trimming pared 3 bases from V and 3 bases from J, leaving 8 bases between. There are 13 residues in the CDR3. The CDR3 bases are TGTGCTAGTGGTTTACAAGGGGACTATGGCTACACCTTC. It yields the protein CASGLQGDYGYTF.

This chain links TRBV15 with TRBJ2-6; D not certain. Germline CDR1 LNHNV, CDR2 YYDKDF (reference sequence). This CDR3 is built from 16 residues. The ends were cut back, 3 bases at V and 0 bases at J, with 9 bases in the middle. The CDR3 sequence is CATSSLATSGANVLTF. CDR3 nucleotides: TGTGCCACCAGCAGTCTGGCAACCTCTGGGGCCAACGTCCTGACTTTC.

J is TRBJ2-7 and V is TRBV30; 11 bases match TRBD1. The CDR3 is 13 amino acids. The germline gives CDR1 GTSNPN, CDR2 SVGIG (reference sequence). V gave up 5 bases and J gave up 4 bases; unmatched junction bases: 4. The DNA of the CDR3 is TGTGCCTGGCAAAGGGACAGGGGGTACGAGCAGTACTTC. Its translation is CAWQRDRGYEQYF.

This clone was seen once. V usage is TRBV2 and J usage is TRBJ2-7; weak D call: TRBD2 (7 bases). CDR3 length equals 15 residues. Germline V gene lookup returns CDR1 SNHLY and CDR2 FYNNEI. The V and J ends lost 4 bases and 2 bases respectively, with 15 bases between them. The CDR3 region has the DNA TGTGCCAGCAGTGCGGGGGGCGGGGTCCCCTACGAGCAGTACTTC. It translates to CASSAGGGVPYEQYF. Complete variable domain (other parts from reference TRBV2 and TRBJ2-7): EPEVTQTPSHQVTQMGQEVILRCVPISNHLYFYWYRQILGQKVEFLVSFYNNEISEKSEIFDDQFSVERPDGSNFTLKIRSTKLEDSAMYFCASSAGGGVPYEQYFGPGTRLTVT.

This rearrangement joins TRBV5-8 to TRBJ1-5, with D tentatively TRBD1 (6 bases). CDR1 is SGHTS and CDR2 is YDEGEE in the germline V gene. Trimming took 4 bases from V and 2 from J, leaving 10 bases between them. The CDR3 runs 14 residues. DNA of the CDR3: TGTGCCAGCAGCCTACAGGGTCGCAATCAGCCCCAGCATTTT. This sequence encodes CASSLQGRNQPQHF.